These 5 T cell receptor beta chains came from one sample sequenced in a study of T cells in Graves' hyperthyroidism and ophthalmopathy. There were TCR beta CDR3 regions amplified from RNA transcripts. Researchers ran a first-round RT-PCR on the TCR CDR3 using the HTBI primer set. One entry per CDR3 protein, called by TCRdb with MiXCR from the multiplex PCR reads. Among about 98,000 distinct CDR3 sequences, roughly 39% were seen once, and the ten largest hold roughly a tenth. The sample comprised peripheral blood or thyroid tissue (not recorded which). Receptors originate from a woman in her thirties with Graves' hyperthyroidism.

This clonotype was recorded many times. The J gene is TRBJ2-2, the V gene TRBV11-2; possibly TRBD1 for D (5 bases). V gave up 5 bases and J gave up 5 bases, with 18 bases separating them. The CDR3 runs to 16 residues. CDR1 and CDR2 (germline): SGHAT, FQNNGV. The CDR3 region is CASSPSLGARTGELFF. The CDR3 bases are TGTGCCAGCAGCCCCTCGTTAGGGGCGCGAACCGGGGAGCTGTTTTTT.

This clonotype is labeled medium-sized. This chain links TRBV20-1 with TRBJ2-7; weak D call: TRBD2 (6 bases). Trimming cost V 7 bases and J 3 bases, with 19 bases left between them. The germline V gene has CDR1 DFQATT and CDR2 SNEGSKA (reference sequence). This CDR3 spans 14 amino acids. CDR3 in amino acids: CSVTTTGEIYEQYF. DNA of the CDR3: TGCAGTGTTACGACGACGGGAGAAATCTACGAGCAGTACTTC.

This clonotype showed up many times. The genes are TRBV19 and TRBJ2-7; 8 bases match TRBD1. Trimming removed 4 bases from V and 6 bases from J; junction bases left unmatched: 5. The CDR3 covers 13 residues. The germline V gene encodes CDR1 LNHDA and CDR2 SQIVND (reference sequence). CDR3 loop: CASSSTGGGEQYF. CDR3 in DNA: TGTGCCAGTAGTAGCACAGGGGGAGGCGAGCAGTACTTC.

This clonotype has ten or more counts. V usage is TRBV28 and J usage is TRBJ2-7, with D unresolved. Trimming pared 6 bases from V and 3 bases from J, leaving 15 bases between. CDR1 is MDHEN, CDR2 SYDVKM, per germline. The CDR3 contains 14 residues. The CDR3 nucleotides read TGTGCCAGCAGCTCCCCCCTCGGGTACTACGAGCAGTACTTC. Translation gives CASSSPLGYYEQYF.

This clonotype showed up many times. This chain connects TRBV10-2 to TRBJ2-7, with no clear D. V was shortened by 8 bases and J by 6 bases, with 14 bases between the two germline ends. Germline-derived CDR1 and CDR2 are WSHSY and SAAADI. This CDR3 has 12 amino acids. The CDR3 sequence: CASLRPTGEQYF. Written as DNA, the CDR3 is TGCGCCAGCCTACGACCAACGGGCGAGCAGTACTTC.